This TCR beta chain was obtained from a study of PD-1 blockade in classical Hodgkin lymphoma. The overall study: Each patient was given nivolumab 3 mg/kg through a vein every 2 weeks. Study observations and caveats: Complete responders' baseline diversity resembled that of newly diagnosed patients. In CD4+ cells, TCR diversity went up significantly by C4D1, but in CD8+ cells it did not.

V shed 6 bases and J 4 bases; nucleotides not matched to a gene: 5. Germline CDR1 is MNHEY and CDR2 is SMNVEV (reference sequence). This CDR3 contains 16 residues. Comments on this clone: As yet, its antigen is unknown. Additional DNA sequences in this sample encode the identical CDR3.

Every single patient, without exception, relapsed after autologous stem cell transplantation, and brentuximab vedotin exposure varied. TCRdb's table, derived via immunoSEQ multiplex PCR, lists solely in-frame clones and lacks some. The table records tens of thousands of clones, 80% to 90% of them present only once. The rearrangement uses TRBV27 and TRBJ2-3, with TRBD2 identical over 15 bases. The sequencing here drew on peripheral blood mononuclear cells (PBMCs), taken before the second cycle of nivolumab. This TCR was recovered from a human donor with classical Hodgkin lymphoma. The CDR3 region is CASSLGLAGGADTQYF. The DNA for the CDR3 is TGTGCCAGCAGCCTAGGACTAGCGGGGGGGGCAGATACGCAGTATTTT.